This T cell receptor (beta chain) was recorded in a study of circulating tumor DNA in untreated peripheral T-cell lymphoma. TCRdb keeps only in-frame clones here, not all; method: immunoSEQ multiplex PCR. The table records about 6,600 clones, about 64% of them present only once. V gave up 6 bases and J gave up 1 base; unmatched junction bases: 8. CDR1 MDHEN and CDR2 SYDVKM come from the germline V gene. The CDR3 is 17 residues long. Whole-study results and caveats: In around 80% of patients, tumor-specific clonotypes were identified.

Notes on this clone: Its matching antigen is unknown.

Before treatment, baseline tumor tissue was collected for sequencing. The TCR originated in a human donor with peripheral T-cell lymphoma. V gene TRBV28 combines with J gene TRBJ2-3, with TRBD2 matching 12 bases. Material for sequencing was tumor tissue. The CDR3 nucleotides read TGTGCCAGCAGCCGATCCCGACTAGCGGGAGGCACAGATACGCAGTATTTT. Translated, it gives CASSRSRLAGGTDTQYF.